These 18 T cell receptor beta chains originate from one sample sequenced in a study of T-cell reconstitution after alpha-beta-depleted transplantation in children. The TCRbeta library incorporated unique molecular identifiers. TCRdb reprocessed the PCR reads with MiXCR, giving one entry per CDR3 protein. The sample lists about 230,000 distinct CDR3 sequences, 7.5% to 10% occurring once. The source material was PBMCs from the stem cell graft donor, sampled from the stem cell graft. The receptor source for this set is a human donor who donated a stem cell graft to a child with SCID.

This clonotype was detected many times. The V call is TRBV5-1, the J call TRBJ2-3; perhaps TRBD2 as D (5 bases). V lost 1 base, J lost 0 bases, and 9 bases lay in between. The CDR3 is 15 amino acids. Germline CDR1 SGHRS, CDR2 YFSETQ. The CDR3 coding sequence is TGCGCCAGCAGCTTGTGGTGGACTAGCACAGATACGCAGTATTTT. It encodes CASSLWWTSTDTQYF.

Many counts were recorded for this clonotype. The chain recombines TRBV20-1 with TRBJ1-5; D not resolved. The CDR3 is 13 amino acids. The V end was cut by 2 bases, the J end by 5 bases, with 10 bases between. CDR1 DFQATT and CDR2 SNEGSKA come from the germline V gene (reference sequence). CDR3 sequence: CSARTQMDQPQHF. CDR3 sequence (DNA): TGCAGTGCTAGAACTCAAATGGATCAGCCCCAGCATTTT.

At least ten counts were recorded for this clonotype. J is TRBJ2-5 and V is TRBV20-1, with 8 positions matching TRBD2. The length of the CDR3 is 15 residues. The junction had 9 bases not matched to a gene; V was cut back by 0 bases and J by 6 bases. Germline CDR1 is DFQATT and CDR2 is SNEGSKA (reference sequence). The CDR3 nucleotides are TGCAGTGCTAGAGAGCGAGCGGGGGTAGGAAAGACCCAGTACTTC. Translating it yields CSARERAGVGKTQYF.

This clonotype was seen repeatedly, ten times or more. The rearrangement uses TRBV7-8 and TRBJ2-3; 12 bases are a match to TRBD2. V trimming: 5 bases; J trimming: 0 bases; junction bases outside the gene matches: 9. Germline lookup yields CDR1 SGHVS and CDR2 FQNEAQ. This CDR3 has 18 residues. This chain's CDR3 is CASSAYPGTSGSTDTQYF. CDR3 coding DNA: TGTGCCAGCAGCGCCTATCCTGGGACTAGCGGGAGCACAGATACGCAGTATTTT.

Regarding this clonotype: It may be a read error: a sequence one base away is much more abundant. The J gene is TRBJ1-4, the V gene TRBV7-9; D possibly corresponds to TRBD1 (5 bases). This CDR3 region has 16 residues. Germline assignment: CDR1 SEHNR and CDR2 FQNEAQ (reference sequence). CDR3 protein: CASSPRDGWTNEKLYF. The CDR3, as DNA: TGTGCCAGCAGCCCAAGGGACGGGTGGACTAATGAAAAACTGTATTTT.

This clonotype was recorded many times. This chain joins TRBV18 and TRBJ1-1; the match to TRBD1 covers 7 bases. This CDR3 is built from 13 residues. The germline V gene has CDR1 KGHSH and CDR2 LQKENI. With V trimmed by 6 bases and J by 7 bases, 8 bases remained unmatched. Here the CDR3 DNA reads TGTGCCAGCTCCCGGGCACAGGGGATTGAAGCTTTCTTT. Its translation is CASSRAQGIEAFF.

This clonotype turned up a few times. This rearrangement joins TRBV20-1 to TRBJ2-7; 8 bases agree with TRBD1. This CDR3 spans 15 amino acids. The ends lost 6 bases at V and 6 bases at J; junction bases unmatched: 16. Germline V CDR1 and CDR2: DFQATT, SNEGSKA (reference sequence). CDR3 nucleotides: TGCAGTGCCGAGGAGGCGTTGGGACAGGTCCCCGAGCAGTACTTC. This gives the protein CSAEEALGQVPEQYF.

This clonotype appeared many times. CDR3 protein: CASSSDIMASTDTQYF. In DNA, the CDR3 is TGTGCCAGCAGCTCAGACATTATGGCAAGCACAGATACGCAGTATTTT. The gene calls are TRBV2 and TRBJ2-3; D is unresolved. This CDR3 is built from 16 residues. Germline CDR1 and CDR2: SNHLY and FYNNEI. The V end was cut by 6 bases, the J end by 0 bases, with 16 bases between.

This clonotype was recorded at least ten times. This chain links TRBV7-9 with TRBJ1-1, with D perhaps matching TRBD1 (6 bases). Germline V gives CDR1 SEHNR, CDR2 FQNEAQ (reference sequence). The CDR3 consists of 14 residues. V was trimmed by 5 bases and J by 5 bases, leaving 15 bases between them. The CDR3 protein is CASSPHRVGTEAFF. In DNA form, the CDR3 reads TGTGCCAGCAGCCCTCACAGGGTAGGAACTGAAGCTTTCTTT. The entire variable domain, with the rest obtained from reference TRBV7-9 and TRBJ1-1, is as follows: DTGVSQNPRHKITKRGQNVTFRCDPISEHNRLYWYRQTLGQGPEFLTYFQNEAQLEKSRLLSDRFSAERPKGSFSTLEIQRTEQGDSAMYLCASSPHRVGTEAFFGQGTRLTVV.

This clonotype has a handful of counts. The rearrangement links TRBV18 to TRBJ2-2, with TRBD1 matching 7 bases. CDR3 length equals 16 residues. Trimming removed 2 bases from V and 2 bases from J; junction bases left unmatched: 5. Germline V lookup: CDR1 KGHSH, CDR2 LQKENI. The CDR3 protein is CASSPTGAANTGELFF. The CDR3 region has the DNA TGTGCCAGCTCACCAACAGGGGCCGCCAACACCGGGGAGCTGTTTTTT. Drawing the rest from reference TRBV18 and TRBJ2-2, the complete variable domain is NAGVMQNPRHLVRRRGQEARLRCSPMKGHSHVYWYRQLPEEGLKFMVYLQKENIIDESGMPKERFSAEFPKEGPSILRIQQVVRGDSAAYFCASSPTGAANTGELFFGEGSRLTVL.

In its sample, this clonotype was seen many times. The genes are TRBV7-2 and TRBJ2-4, with 9 nucleotides matching TRBD1. The trim removed 3 bases at V and 5 bases at J, leaving 5 bases unmatched. Germline CDR1 reads SGHTA; CDR2 reads FQGNSA. The CDR3 length is 15 residues. The CDR3 region has the DNA TGTGCCAGCAGCTTCGACAGGGGGGTTGAAAACATTCAGTACTTC. This gives the protein CASSFDRGVENIQYF.

This clonotype was detected a few times. This chain connects TRBV20-1 to TRBJ2-7, with D perhaps given as TRBD1 or TRBD2 (6 bases each). CDR3 length: 12 amino acids. Germline values: CDR1 DFQATT, CDR2 SNEGSKA (reference sequence). Trimming stripped 6 bases from V and 12 bases from J, with 21 bases between. The DNA for the CDR3 is TGCAGTGCGCCCACCCCTGGGGGGCCGTTGTACTTC. Its protein is CSAPTPGGPLYF.

This clonotype was found many times. V is TRBV5-1 and J is TRBJ2-7; 8 bases are a match to TRBD1. The V and J ends lost 2 bases and 2 bases, in that order; junction bases with no gene match: 6. The CDR3 is 15 residues long. Per the germline V gene, CDR1 is SGHRS and CDR2 is YFSETQ. In DNA form, the CDR3 reads TGCGCCAGCAGCTTCTCTGGACAGGGTGCCTACGAGCAGTACTTC. Protein product: CASSFSGQGAYEQYF.

The chain combines TRBV4-2 with TRBJ2-7; TRBD2 agrees at 7 bases. Germline V CDR1 and CDR2: LGHNA, YNFKEQ. The CDR3 totals 15 residues. J lost 3 bases, V lost 1 base, and 6 bases had no gene match. DNA of the CDR3: TGTGCCAGCAGCCAAGTGGCGGGGGAACACTACGAGCAGTACTTC. Amino acids: CASSQVAGEHYEQYF.

This clonotype appeared many times. The V call is TRBV5-1, the J call TRBJ2-1; TRBD1 agrees at 9 bases. The CDR3 runs to 17 residues. With 2 bases clipped from V and 5 bases from J, the junction kept 11 bases outside the gene matches. Germline CDR1 reads SGHRS; CDR2 reads YFSETQ. Written as DNA, the CDR3 is TGCGCCAGCAGCTTACGGACAGGGGCTCTATTAAACAATGAGCAGTTCTTC. This gives the protein CASSLRTGALLNNEQFF.

This clonotype was observed at least ten times. The chain combines TRBV6-5 with TRBJ1-5; D remains ambiguous. Per the germline V gene, CDR1 is MNHEY and CDR2 is SVGAGI. The CDR3 extends over 13 amino acids. Trimming took 0 bases from V and 7 from J, leaving 7 bases between them. The CDR3 region is CASSYSAHQPQHF. Written as DNA, the CDR3 is TGTGCCAGCAGTTACTCGGCTCACCAGCCCCAGCATTTT.

At least ten counts were recorded for this clonotype. V is TRBV5-6 and J is TRBJ2-1, with D perhaps matching TRBD2 (6 bases). CDR3 length equals 12 residues. With 4 bases removed from V and 8 bases from J, the gap between germline ends came to 10 bases. Germline V gene data show CDR1 as SGHDT and CDR2 as YYEEEE. The CDR3: CASSLWEDEQFF. In DNA form, the CDR3 reads TGTGCCAGCAGCCTTTGGGAGGATGAGCAGTTCTTC.

Many counts were recorded for this clonotype. The chain has TRBV5-1 and TRBJ2-3; tentatively, D is TRBD2 (5 bases). Trimming shortened V by 0 bases and J by 4 bases, and 9 bases separated the two germline ends. This CDR3 contains 14 residues. Germline lookup yields CDR1 SGHRS and CDR2 YFSETQ. For the CDR3, the DNA is TGCGCCAGCAGCTTGGCCATAGCGCCAGATACGCAGTATTTT. Encoded protein: CASSLAIAPDTQYF.